Presented here are 32 T cell receptor beta chains from one specimen sequenced in a study of blood T cell repertoires in COVID-19 (dated by TCRdb to 2020 to 2021). To prepare the library, the immunoSEQ multiplex PCR assay was applied. TCRdb stores this immuneACCESS table with in-frame sequences only. Part of the clones is absent; in the studies checked, under half of the shortfall reflects unresolved V genes, and no reason is known for the rest. In this sample the table shows roughly 40,000 clones, 85% of which occur a single time. The leading ten clones occupy roughly 9.7% of the sample. Sequenced material: peripheral blood. The receptors were gathered from a human donor in a cohort sampled during active COVID-19.

The chain combines TRBV18 with TRBJ1-2; D is undetermined. CDR3 length equals 16 residues. The germline V gene has CDR1 KGHSH and CDR2 LQKENI. With 3 bases removed from V and 7 bases from J, the gap between germline ends came to 21 bases. CDR3 residues: CASSPDGRVELAGYTF. The CDR3 nucleotides are TGTGCCAGCTCACCGGATGGGAGAGTGGAACTGGCTGGCTACACCTTC.

The CDR3 DNA reads TGTGCCAGCAGCCAGGGGGGTAGGATTTACGAGCAGTACTTC. Encoded protein: CASSQGGRIYEQYF. The genes are TRBV6-5 and TRBJ2-7, with D tentatively TRBD1 (7 bases). V was pared by 6 bases and J by 4 bases, with 16 bases between. The CDR3 totals 14 residues. Germline assignment: CDR1 MNHEY and CDR2 SVGAGI.

The V gene is TRBV5-1, the J gene TRBJ2-2, with TRBD1 matching 9 bases. The CDR3 sequence is 14 residues long. The V gene's germline CDR1 is SGHRS and CDR2 YFSETQ. The J segment lost 5 bases and the V segment lost 3 bases, leaving 2 bases of the junction unmatched. The CDR3 loop reads CASSWDRETGELFF. The CDR3 DNA sequence: TGCGCCAGCAGCTGGGACAGGGAAACCGGGGAGCTGTTTTTT.

V and J are TRBV6-5 and TRBJ2-1; 8 bases are shared with TRBD2. This CDR3 region has 14 residues. J gave up 7 bases and V 0 bases, and 2 bases lay outside the gene matches. CDR1 MNHEY and CDR2 SVGAGI come from the germline V gene. The CDR3 coding sequence is TGTGCCAGCAGTTACTCGACTAGCGAGAATGAGCAGTTCTTC. Translating it yields CASSYSTSENEQFF.

The CDR3 sequence is CASSPGFGYTF. CDR3 nucleotides: TGTGCCAGCAGTCCAGGGTTCGGCTACACCTTC. The genes are TRBV12-3 or TRBV12-4 and TRBJ1-2; a weak D match, TRBD1 (5 bases). With 5 bases removed from V and 8 bases from J, the gap between germline ends came to 9 bases. This CDR3 contains 11 residues.

The genes are TRBV19 and TRBJ2-3; D might be TRBD1 (6 bases). CDR1 LNHDA and CDR2 SQIVND come from the germline V gene (reference sequence). The length of the CDR3 is 14 residues. Trimming removed 6 bases at V and 0 bases at J, with 10 bases between. CDR3 sequence (DNA): TGTGCCAGTAGGACAGGAGTAAGCACAGATACGCAGTATTTT. Encoded protein: CASRTGVSTDTQYF.

This rearrangement joins TRBV7-2 to TRBJ1-4; D is unclear. The CDR3 has 13 amino acids. V shed 5 bases and J shed 10 bases, with 14 bases lying between them. Germline V CDR1 and CDR2: SGHTA, FQGNSA. CDR3 in DNA: TGTGCCAGCAGCCGAGGGAAGGGTGGAAAACTGTTTTTT. It translates to CASSRGKGGKLFF.

The CDR3 loop reads CASSRQGVTSNQPQHF. The CDR3 DNA reads as TGTGCCAGCAGTCGACAGGGGGTAACGAGCAATCAGCCCCAGCATTTT. This chain joins TRBV6-2 or TRBV6-3 and TRBJ1-5, with 9 nucleotides matching TRBD1. The V segment lost 5 bases and the J segment 1 base; nucleotides outside the gene matches: 6. The CDR3 runs to 16 residues. The germline V gene has CDR1 MNHEY and CDR2 SVGEGT.

This clone has only a few counts. This rearrangement joins TRBV5-4 to TRBJ2-7, with 9 bases matching TRBD2. The CDR3 runs to 15 residues. Germline V gives CDR1 SGHNT, CDR2 YYREEE (reference sequence). Trimming cost V 6 bases and J 6 bases; bases outside gene matches: 13. The CDR3 region is CASIRAGGSFSEQYF. The CDR3 DNA follows: TGTGCCAGCATTCGGGCGGGAGGGAGCTTCTCCGAGCAGTACTTC.

The chain links TRBV6-5 to TRBJ1-1; TRBD1 aligns across 7 bases. This CDR3 has 16 amino acids. V was clipped by 4 bases and J by 1 base; unmatched bases: 9. From germline, CDR1 is MNHEY and CDR2 SVGAGI. The CDR3 here is CASSSRTGEGNTEAFF. The CDR3 DNA reads as TGTGCCAGCAGTTCCCGTACAGGGGAAGGGAACACTGAAGCTTTCTTT.

The genes are TRBV2 and TRBJ1-2; 10 bases fit TRBD1. Losses at the gene ends were 6 bases for V and 2 bases for J; bases not matched to a gene: 0. From germline, CDR1 is SNHLY and CDR2 FYNNEI. The CDR3 contains 13 residues. The CDR3 DNA sequence: TGTGCCAGCAGGGGACAGGGGAACTATGGCTACACCTTC. This encodes CASRGQGNYGYTF.

The CDR3 sequence is CASRQGPSYEQYF. CDR3 bases: TGTGCCAGTCGTCAGGGGCCTTCCTACGAGCAGTACTTC. This sequence joins TRBV19 and TRBJ2-7; a weak D match, TRBD1 (6 bases). This CDR3 region has 13 residues. V gave up 8 bases and J gave up 1 base, with 12 bases separating them. CDR1 and CDR2 (germline): LNHDA, SQIVND (reference sequence).

This clone was seen only once. V is TRBV27 and J is TRBJ2-7, with D tentatively TRBD1 (6 bases). Germline assignment: CDR1 MNHEY and CDR2 SMNVEV (reference sequence). CDR3 length: 13 residues. Between the trimmed V and J ends, which lost 3 bases and 2 bases, there was a span of 8 bases. The CDR3 protein is CASSLTGAYEQYF. CDR3 in DNA: TGTGCCAGCAGTTTGACAGGTGCCTACGAGCAGTACTTC.

This chain uses TRBV5-8 with TRBJ2-1; perhaps TRBD2 as D (5 bases). This CDR3 has 14 amino acids. Germline V gene lookup returns CDR1 SGHTS and CDR2 YDEGEE. V was clipped by 0 bases and J by 1 base, with 5 bases between them. CDR3 in amino acids: CASSLAGSYNEQFF. CDR3 in DNA: TGTGCCAGCAGCTTGGCGGGATCCTACAATGAGCAGTTCTTC.

The rearrangement joins TRBV29-1 to TRBJ2-2; D perhaps matches TRBD2 (6 bases). V was shortened by 6 bases and J by 1 base, with 12 bases between the two germline ends. Germline CDR1 is SQVTM and CDR2 is ANQGSEA. The CDR3 consists of 14 residues. The CDR3 spells CSVTRQKNTGELFF. The CDR3 bases are TGCAGCGTGACTAGACAGAAGAACACCGGGGAGCTGTTTTTT.

The chain recombines TRBV10-3 with TRBJ2-1, with a weak D call TRBD1 (5 bases). Per the germline V gene, CDR1 is ENHRY and CDR2 is SYGVKD. The CDR3 is made up of 14 amino acids. Between the trimmed V and J ends, which lost 2 bases and 8 bases, there was a span of 13 bases. This CDR3 reads CAISEDQGMDEQFF. In DNA form, the CDR3 reads TGTGCCATCAGTGAGGATCAGGGTATGGATGAGCAGTTCTTC.

This clone was detected once. The J gene is TRBJ1-1, the V gene TRBV6-6; 7 positions agree with TRBD1. Germline assignment: CDR1 MNHNY and CDR2 SVGAGI (reference sequence). The CDR3 runs to 15 residues. V lost 6 bases to trimming and J lost 1 base; unmatched junction nucleotides: 8. In nucleotides, the CDR3 is TGTGCCAGCAGACATGAGGGGGCTGCGAACACTGAAGCTTTCTTT. Amino acids: CASRHEGAANTEAFF.

The chain recombines TRBV7-6 with TRBJ2-7, with 9 bases matching TRBD1. The germline V gene encodes CDR1 SGHVS and CDR2 FNYEAQ. The CDR3 is 15 residues long. Trimming took 5 bases from V and 0 from J; bases not matched to a gene: 5. The CDR3: CASSPGTGSSYEQYF. The CDR3 bases are TGTGCCAGCAGCCCCGGGACAGGGAGCTCCTACGAGCAGTACTTC.

This chain joins TRBV3-1 (or the pseudogene TRBV3-2) and TRBJ2-7; TRBD1 is a possible D gene (5 bases). Trimming pared 1 base from V and 7 bases from J, leaving 14 bases between. This CDR3 has 14 amino acids. Germline V gives CDR1 LGHDT, CDR2 YNNKEL (reference sequence). In DNA, the CDR3 is TGTGCCAGCAGCCAAGGACAGCTCGTAGTTGAGCAGTACTTC. It yields the protein CASSQGQLVVEQYF.

V gene TRBV5-4 combines with J gene TRBJ1-1, with D possibly being TRBD1 (6 bases). The CDR3 has 15 amino acids. CDR1 and CDR2 (germline): SGHNT, YYREEE (reference sequence). V dropped 4 bases and J dropped 0 bases, with 13 bases sitting between them. The CDR3 DNA reads TGTGCCAGCAGCCCATGGGGGGGCATGAACACTGAAGCTTTCTTT. Residues: CASSPWGGMNTEAFF.

V is TRBV2 and J is TRBJ2-3, with 12 bases lining up with TRBD2. The germline gives CDR1 SNHLY, CDR2 FYNNEI. The CDR3 is 14 amino acids. The V gene end was trimmed by 7 bases and the J gene end by 7 bases; junction bases not matched to a gene: 6. CDR3 amino acids: CASKGTSGPHTQYF. CDR3 coding DNA: TGTGCCAGCAAAGGGACTAGCGGGCCTCATACGCAGTATTTT.

Remarks on this clone: A junction boundary mismatches the germline segment, possibly from a read error. This rearrangement joins TRBV6-2 or TRBV6-3 to TRBJ2-7, with TRBD1 identical over 9 bases. The CDR3 is 17 amino acids. Germline lookup yields CDR1 MNHEY and CDR2 SVGEGT. As DNA, the CDR3 is TGTGTCAGCAGTTCCCCCCTGGACAGGGGAGTCTCCTACGAGCAGTACTTC. Residues: CVSSSPLDRGVSYEQYF.

The chain uses TRBV4-2 and TRBJ2-5; 10 bases fit TRBD2. The CDR3 totals 15 residues. With V trimmed by 4 bases and J by 5 bases, 7 bases remained unmatched. The germline gives CDR1 LGHNA, CDR2 YNFKEQ. CDR3 protein: CASSRSGGAWETQYF. CDR3 sequence (DNA): TGTGCCAGCAGCCGAAGCGGGGGGGCCTGGGAGACCCAGTACTTC.

This clone showed up just once. The chain couples TRBV25-1 to TRBJ2-3; 7 bases map to TRBD1. CDR1 is MGHDK, CDR2 SYGVNS, per germline. The V and J ends lost 6 bases and 2 bases, in that order; junction bases with no gene match: 8. The CDR3 contains 15 residues. CDR3 residues: CASSNRGGSTDTQYF. In DNA, the CDR3 is TGTGCCAGCAGCAATCGAGGGGGCTCCACAGATACGCAGTATTTT.

CDR3 DNA: TGTGCCAGCAGCCTCGCCGAGCGCAGCTATGGCTACACCTTC. It codes for CASSLAERSYGYTF. V usage is TRBV5-6 and J usage is TRBJ1-2; D not certain. The CDR3 extends over 14 amino acids. Per the germline V gene, CDR1 is SGHDT and CDR2 is YYEEEE. The V gene lost 4 bases and the J gene lost 4 bases, with 14 bases spanning the gap.

The chain uses TRBV2 and TRBJ2-1; D remains ambiguous. Germline loops: CDR1 SNHLY, CDR2 FYNNEI. V was trimmed by 2 bases and J by 0 bases, leaving 8 bases between them. This CDR3 spans 15 amino acids. CDR3 loop: CASSERHGSYNEQFF. The CDR3 DNA sequence: TGTGCCAGCAGTGAACGCCACGGCTCCTACAATGAGCAGTTCTTC.

V is TRBV30 and J is TRBJ2-5, with 7 nucleotides matching TRBD2. Germline CDR1 and CDR2: GTSNPN and SVGIG (reference sequence). V lost 2 bases and J lost 5; bases outside the gene matches: 14. The CDR3 contains 16 residues. CDR3 sequence reads: CAWSLAGRVIVETQYF. The CDR3 nucleotides are TGTGCCTGGAGTCTGGCAGGGAGGGTGATAGTGGAGACCCAGTACTTC. Full variable domain (remainder filled in from reference TRBV30 and TRBJ2-5): SQTIHQWPATLVQPVGSPLSLECTVEGTSNPNLYWYRQAAGRGLQLLFYSVGIGQISSEVPQNLSASRPQDRQFILSSKKLLLSDSGFYLCAWSLAGRVIVETQYFGPGTRLLVL.

This chain connects TRBV19 to TRBJ1-4; no clear D gene. CDR3 length: 15 residues. V was cut by 5 bases and J by 7 bases, with 17 bases left in between. The germline V gene has CDR1 LNHDA and CDR2 SQIVND (reference sequence). In DNA form, the CDR3 reads TGTGCCAGTAGTGGTTCCGGGTTCCGCTTTGAAAAACTGTTTTTT. It translates to CASSGSGFRFEKLFF.

The chain combines TRBV27 with TRBJ1-6; D gene uncertain. The V gene lost 2 bases and the J gene lost 7 bases, with 9 bases spanning the gap. This CDR3 is 14 amino acids long. Germline lookup yields CDR1 MNHEY and CDR2 SMNVEV (reference sequence). This CDR3 is CASSLLPGNSPLHF. The CDR3 DNA sequence: TGTGCCAGCAGTTTACTCCCGGGAAATTCACCCCTCCACTTT.

This clone was seen only a few times. The V call is TRBV11-1, the J call TRBJ1-5; no firm D call. Deletions cut 9 bases from V and 4 bases from J, with 13 bases between. Germline assignment: CDR1 SGHAT and CDR2 FQDESV (reference sequence). The CDR3 totals 13 residues. CDR3 protein: CASGLQPNQPQHF. The CDR3 DNA reads TGTGCCAGTGGCCTACAGCCAAATCAGCCCCAGCATTTT. Filled out from reference TRBV11-1 and TRBJ1-5, the complete variable domain reads EAEVAQSPRYKITEKSQAVAFWCDPISGHATLYWYRQILGQGPELLVQFQDESVVDDSQLPKDRFSAERLKGVDSTLKIQPAELGDSAMYLCASGLQPNQPQHFGDGTRLSIL.

V usage is TRBV9 and J usage is TRBJ1-3; TRBD1 agrees at 7 bases. CDR3 length: 16 amino acids. The junction had 7 bases not matched to a gene; V was cut back by 4 bases and J by 0 bases. The germline CDR1 and CDR2 sequences are SGDLS and YYNGEE. The CDR3 protein is CASSPTGDPSGNTIYF. The CDR3 bases are TGTGCCAGCAGCCCAACAGGGGATCCCTCTGGAAACACCATATATTTT. The full variable domain, in which reference TRBV9 and TRBJ1-3 provide the parts outside the CDR3, is DSGVTQTPKHLITATGQRVTLRCSPRSGDLSVYWYQQSLDQGLQFLIQYYNGEERAKGNILERFSAQQFPDLHSELNLSSLELGDSALYFCASSPTGDPSGNTIYFGEGSWLTVV.

The rearrangement links TRBV18 to TRBJ1-3; TRBD1 might be the D (6 bases). From germline, CDR1 is KGHSH and CDR2 LQKENI. The CDR3 sequence is 20 residues long. The V and J ends lost 3 bases and 0 bases respectively, with 24 bases between them. The CDR3: CASSPGLKSGRGVSGNTIYF. The CDR3 nucleotides read TGTGCCAGCTCACCGGGCCTTAAGTCGGGCAGGGGTGTCTCTGGAAACACCATATATTTT.